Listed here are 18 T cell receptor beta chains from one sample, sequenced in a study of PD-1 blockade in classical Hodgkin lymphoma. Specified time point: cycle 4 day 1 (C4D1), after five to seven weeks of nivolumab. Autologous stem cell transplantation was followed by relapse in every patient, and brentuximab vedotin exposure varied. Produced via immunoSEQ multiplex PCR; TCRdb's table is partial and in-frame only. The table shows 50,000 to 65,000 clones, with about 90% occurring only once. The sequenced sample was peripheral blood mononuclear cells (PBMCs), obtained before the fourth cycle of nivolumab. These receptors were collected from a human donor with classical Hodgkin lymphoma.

Here the CDR3 DNA reads TGCGCCAGCAGCCAGTCACTAGGGGGGAGGAAGCCCCAGCATTTT. This codes for CASSQSLGGRKPQHF. V gene TRBV4-1 combines with J gene TRBJ1-5; possible D gene TRBD1, 6 bases. Germline CDR1 MGHRA, CDR2 YSYEKL. Trimming pared 3 bases from V and 8 bases from J, leaving 17 bases between. CDR3 length: 15 residues.

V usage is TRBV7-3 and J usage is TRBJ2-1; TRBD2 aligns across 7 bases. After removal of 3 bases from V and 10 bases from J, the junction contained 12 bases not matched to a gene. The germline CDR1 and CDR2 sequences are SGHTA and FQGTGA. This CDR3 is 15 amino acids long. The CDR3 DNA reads TGTGCCAGCAGCTTGGTGGCTAGCGGACTCCCAGAGCAGTTCTTC. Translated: CASSLVASGLPEQFF.

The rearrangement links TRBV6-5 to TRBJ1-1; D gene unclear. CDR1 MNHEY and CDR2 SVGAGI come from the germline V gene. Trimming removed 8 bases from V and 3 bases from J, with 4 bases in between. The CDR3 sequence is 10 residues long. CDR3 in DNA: TGTGCCAGCGGCGACACTGAAGCTTTCTTT. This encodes CASGDTEAFF.

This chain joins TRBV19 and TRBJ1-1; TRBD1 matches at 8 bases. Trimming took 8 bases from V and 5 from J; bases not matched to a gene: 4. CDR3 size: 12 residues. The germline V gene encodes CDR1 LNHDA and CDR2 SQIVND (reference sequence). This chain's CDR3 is CASGQGNTEAFF. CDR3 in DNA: TGTGCCAGTGGACAGGGAAATACTGAAGCTTTCTTT. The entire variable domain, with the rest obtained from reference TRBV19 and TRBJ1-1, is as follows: DGGITQSPKYLFRKEGQNVTLSCEQNLNHDAMYWYRQDPGQGLRLIYYSQIVNDFQKGDIAEGYSVSREKKESFPLTVTSAQKNPTAFYLCASGQGNTEAFFGQGTRLTVV.

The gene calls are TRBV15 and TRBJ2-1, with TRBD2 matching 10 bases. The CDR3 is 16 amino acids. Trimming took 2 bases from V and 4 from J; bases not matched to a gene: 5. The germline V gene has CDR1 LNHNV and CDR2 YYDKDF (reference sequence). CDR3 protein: CATSRPSGGHYNEQFF. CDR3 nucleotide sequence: TGTGCCACCAGCAGACCTAGCGGGGGCCATTACAATGAGCAGTTCTTC. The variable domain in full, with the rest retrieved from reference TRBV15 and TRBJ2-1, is DAMVIQNPRYQVTQFGKPVTLSCSQTLNHNVMYWYQQKSSQAPKLLFHYYDKDFNNEADTPDNFQSRRPNTSFCFLDIRSPGLGDTAMYLCATSRPSGGHYNEQFFGPGTRLTVL.

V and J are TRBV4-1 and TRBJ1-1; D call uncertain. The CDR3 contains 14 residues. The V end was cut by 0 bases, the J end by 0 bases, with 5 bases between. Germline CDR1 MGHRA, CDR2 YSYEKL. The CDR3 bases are TGCGCCAGCAGCCAAGATCAAGTGAACACTGAAGCTTTCTTT. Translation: CASSQDQVNTEAFF.

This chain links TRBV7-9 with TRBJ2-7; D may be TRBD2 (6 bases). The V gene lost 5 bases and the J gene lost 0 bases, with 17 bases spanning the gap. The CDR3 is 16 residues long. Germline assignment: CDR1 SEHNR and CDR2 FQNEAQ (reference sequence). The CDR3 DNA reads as TGTGCCAGCAGCCAAGTCCGGGCGGGGAGCTCCTACGAGCAGTACTTC. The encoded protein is CASSQVRAGSSYEQYF.

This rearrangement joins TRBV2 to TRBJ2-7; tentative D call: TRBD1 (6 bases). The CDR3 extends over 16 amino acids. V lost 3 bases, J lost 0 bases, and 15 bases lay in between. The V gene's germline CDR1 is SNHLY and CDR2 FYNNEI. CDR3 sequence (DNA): TGTGCCAGCAGTGACGTAGAGAGAGGGGGCTCCTACGAGCAGTACTTC. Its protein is CASSDVERGGSYEQYF. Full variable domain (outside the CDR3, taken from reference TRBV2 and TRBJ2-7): EPEVTQTPSHQVTQMGQEVILRCVPISNHLYFYWYRQILGQKVEFLVSFYNNEISEKSEIFDDQFSVERPDGSNFTLKIRSTKLEDSAMYFCASSDVERGGSYEQYFGPGTRLTVT.

CDR3 nucleotides: TGTGCTCGGGGTAGGGTTAAGATGAACACTGAAGCTTTCTTT. Amino acid sequence: CARGRVKMNTEAFF. The chain has TRBV30 and TRBJ1-1; no clear D gene. Germline V gene sequence: CDR1 GTSNPN, CDR2 SVGIG (reference sequence). The CDR3 is 14 amino acids.

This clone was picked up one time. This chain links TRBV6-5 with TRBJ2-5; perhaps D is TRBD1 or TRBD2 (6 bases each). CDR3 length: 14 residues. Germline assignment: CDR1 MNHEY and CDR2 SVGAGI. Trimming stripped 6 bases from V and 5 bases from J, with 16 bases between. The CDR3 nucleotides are TGTGCCAGCAGGAATATGGGGGGCGGGGAGACCCAGTACTTC. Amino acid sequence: CASRNMGGGETQYF.

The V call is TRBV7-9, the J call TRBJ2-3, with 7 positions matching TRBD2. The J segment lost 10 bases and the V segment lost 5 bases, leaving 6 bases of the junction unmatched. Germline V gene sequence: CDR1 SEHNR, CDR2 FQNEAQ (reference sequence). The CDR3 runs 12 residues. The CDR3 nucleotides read TGTGCCAGCAGCATGGGGGGGGACCCGCAGTATTTT. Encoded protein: CASSMGGDPQYF.

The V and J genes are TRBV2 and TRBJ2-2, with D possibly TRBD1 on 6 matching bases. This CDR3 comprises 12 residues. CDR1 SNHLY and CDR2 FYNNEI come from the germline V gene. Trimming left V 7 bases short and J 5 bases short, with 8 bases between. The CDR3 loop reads CASTRGTGELFF. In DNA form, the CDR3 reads TGTGCCAGCACTAGGGGGACCGGGGAGCTGTTTTTT.

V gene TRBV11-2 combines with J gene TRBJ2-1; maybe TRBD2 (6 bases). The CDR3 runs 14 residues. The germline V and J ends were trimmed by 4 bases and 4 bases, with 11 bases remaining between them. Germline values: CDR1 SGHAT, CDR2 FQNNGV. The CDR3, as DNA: TGTGCCAGCAGCTCGACTAGACAGTACAATGAGCAGTTCTTC. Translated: CASSSTRQYNEQFF.

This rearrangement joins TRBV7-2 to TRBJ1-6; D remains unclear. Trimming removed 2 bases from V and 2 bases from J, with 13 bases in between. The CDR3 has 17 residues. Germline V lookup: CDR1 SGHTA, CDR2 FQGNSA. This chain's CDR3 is CASSLSPDRPYNSPLHF. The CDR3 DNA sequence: TGTGCCAGCAGCTTATCTCCGGACCGACCCTATAATTCACCCCTCCACTTT.

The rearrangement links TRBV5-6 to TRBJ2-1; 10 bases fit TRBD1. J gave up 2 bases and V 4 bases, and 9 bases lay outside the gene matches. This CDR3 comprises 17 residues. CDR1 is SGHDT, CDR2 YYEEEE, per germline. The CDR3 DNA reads TGTGCCAGCAGCGCCATTCAGACAGGGGGCGCCTACAATGAGCAGTTCTTC. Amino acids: CASSAIQTGGAYNEQFF.

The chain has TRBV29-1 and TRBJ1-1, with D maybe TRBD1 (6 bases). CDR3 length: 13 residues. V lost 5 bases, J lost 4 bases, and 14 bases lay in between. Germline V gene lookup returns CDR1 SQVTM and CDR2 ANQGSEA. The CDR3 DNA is TGCAGCGTTTCCAGGGGAGGGGGCACTGAAGCTTTCTTT. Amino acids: CSVSRGGGTEAFF.

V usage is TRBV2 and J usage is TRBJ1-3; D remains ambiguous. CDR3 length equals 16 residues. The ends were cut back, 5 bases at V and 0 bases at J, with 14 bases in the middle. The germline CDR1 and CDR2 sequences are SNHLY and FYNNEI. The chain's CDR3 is CASSQGLLSSGNTIYF. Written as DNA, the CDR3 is TGTGCCAGCAGTCAAGGACTGTTGAGCTCTGGAAACACCATATATTTT.

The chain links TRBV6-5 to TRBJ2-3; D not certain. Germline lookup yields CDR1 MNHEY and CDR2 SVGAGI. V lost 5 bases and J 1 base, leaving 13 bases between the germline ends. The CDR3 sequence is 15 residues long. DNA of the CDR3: TGTGCCAGCAGTCCACGACTGGCCGGCACAGATACGCAGTATTTT. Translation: CASSPRLAGTDTQYF.